The rows below give T cell receptor beta chains drawn from one sample of a study of OX40 agonist ivuxolimab in advanced cancers. Sequencing was performed with immunoSEQ multiplex PCR; in TCRdb, only in-frame clones are kept and a portion is missing. The sample shows about 69,000 clones, roughly nine tenths of them seen only once. Specimen: CD4+ or CD8+ T cells sorted from blood, collected in a trial of the OX40 agonist ivuxolimab. The receptor set was obtained from an adult with an advanced solid tumor such as melanoma, head and neck, liver or kidney cancer. CDR3s include the opening cysteine and the closing phenylalanine or tryptophan. The D gene is left open where the match is weak. Clone size, where shown, is once, few, many, or a class for clones that have expanded.

TRBJ1-2,TRBV27,-,-,TGTGCCAGCAGTCATGGGCTCTATGGCTACACCTTC,CASSHGLYGYTF
TRBJ1-3,TRBV7-6,TRBD1,once,TGTGCCAGCAGCAAGAGGGGGCGCGCGAAAGGAAACACCATATATTTT,CASSKRGRAKGNTIYF
TRBJ2-5,TRBV27,TRBD2,-,TGTGCCAGCAGTCCGGGACTAGCCTGGGAGACCCAGTACTTC,CASSPGLAWETQYF
TRBJ1-2,TRBV6-6,TRBD1,-,TGTGCCAGCGGGGGACAGCGGGATCGCTACACCTTC,CASGGQRDRYTF
TRBJ1-2,TRBV27,-,-,TGTGCCAGCAGTTTAACGGGAGGGAGAGCCTATGGCTACACCTTC,CASSLTGGRAYGYTF
TRBJ2-7,TRBV2,-,-,TGTGCCAGCTCCGGGGCAGGGCACGAGCAGTACTTC,CASSGAGHEQYF
TRBJ1-3,TRBV19,-,-,TGTGCCAGTAGTATTGACAGTAGCTCTGGAAACACCATATATTTT,CASSIDSSSGNTIYF
TRBJ2-7,TRBV7-2,-,-,TGTGCCAGCAGCCAGGCGGGCCTCTACGAGCAGTACTTC,CASSQAGLYEQYF
TRBJ1-1,TRBV6-5,TRBD1,-,TGTGCCAGCAGTGGCGGACAGGGGAACACTGAAGCTTTCTTT,CASSGGQGNTEAFF
TRBJ2-1,TRBV7-8,TRBD2,-,TGTGCCAGCAGCTCCCCTCCCACCGGGACTAGCGGGAGGGCCTCCAATGAGCAGTTCTTC,CASSSPPTGTSGRASNEQFF
TRBJ1-1,TRBV5-1,-,-,TGCGCCAGCAGCGGGATTGGGGAGAACACTGAAGCTTTCTTT,CASSGIGENTEAFF
TRBJ2-5,TRBV5-1,TRBD2,-,TGCGCCAGCAGCTTGGCCGGAGCGGGAGATGAGACCCAGTACTTC,CASSLAGAGDETQYF
TRBJ1-3,TRBV2,-,-,TGTGCCAGCACCCGGGAAACTCCTGGAAACACCATATATTTT,CASTRETPGNTIYF
TRBJ2-3,TRBV5-1,-,-,TGCGCCAGCAGCCTAGGACAGTCCCTAGATACGCAGTATTTT,CASSLGQSLDTQYF
TRBJ1-4,TRBV7-4,-,-,TGTGCCAGCAGCTTCCCGGGACTAGGTAATGAAAAACTGTTTTTT,CASSFPGLGNEKLFF
TRBJ2-7,TRBV12-5,TRBD1,once,TGTGCTAGTGGTTTGGTTCTTGGGCGGGGACAGGGCGCCTACGAGCAGTACTTC,CASGLVLGRGQGAYEQYF
TRBJ1-5,TRBV5-1,-,-,TGCGCCAGCAGCTTGAGTGGGACCCCACCCCAGCATTTT,CASSLSGTPPQHF
TRBJ2-3,TRBV7-2,-,-,TGTGCCAGCAGCCCACAGGATTTTTGGACAGATACGCAGTATTTT,CASSPQDFWTDTQYF
TRBJ2-7,TRBV11-3,TRBD2,once,TGTGCCAGCAGCCCGAGCCCCCGACTAGCGGGTCTCTACGAGCAGTACTTC,CASSPSPRLAGLYEQYF
TRBJ1-5,TRBV7-8,TRBD1,-,TGTGCCAGCAGCGTGACAGGGCCGGGATTCGGGGATCAGCCCCAGCATTTT,CASSVTGPGFGDQPQHF
TRBJ1-1,TRBV27,TRBD1,-,TGTGCCAGCAGTGCAAGGAGGACAGGGGCAATGAACACTGAAGCTTTCTTT,CASSARRTGAMNTEAFF
TRBJ1-1,TRBV9,-,-,TGTGCCAGCAGCGCAATCGGGAACACTGAAGCTTTCTTT,CASSAIGNTEAFF
TRBJ1-5,TRBV19,TRBD1,few,TGTGCCAGTAGTATCTCGTCAACAGGGGGCAGGCAGCCCCAGCATTTT,CASSISSTGGRQPQHF
TRBJ2-5,TRBV5-1,TRBD2,-,TGCGCCAGCAGCTTGTCCCATAGCGGGGAGACCCAGTACTTC,CASSLSHSGETQYF
TRBJ1-2,TRBV7-9,-,-,TGTGCCAGCAGCGCCTGGACAGTCGGGCCTAACTATGGCTACACCTTC,CASSAWTVGPNYGYTF
TRBJ2-1,TRBV4-1,TRBD2,-,TGCGCCAGCAGCCATTATGGGAGGCTAGCGGAAGAGCAGTTCTTC,CASSHYGRLAEEQFF
TRBJ2-7,TRBV28,TRBD1,-,TGTGCCAGCAGCTGGGGTAGGACAGGGGGTTCATACGAGCAGTACTTC,CASSWGRTGGSYEQYF
TRBJ2-3,TRBV11-2,-,-,TGTGCCAGCAGCTTACGTGGGAGTACAGATACGCAGTATTTT,CASSLRGSTDTQYF
TRBJ2-7,TRBV28,TRBD1,-,TGTGCCAGCAGTTTTAGAGGGACAGGGGGCCACGAGCAGTACTTC,CASSFRGTGGHEQYF
TRBJ2-3,TRBV12-5,TRBD2,-,TGTGCTAGTGGTCCCGTAGCGGGAGGGCCGGGAGATACGCAGTATTTT,CASGPVAGGPGDTQYF
TRBJ1-5,TRBV10-3,TRBD1,once,TGTGCCATAGGGACAGGGTCGGGCAATCAGCCCCAGCATTTT,CAIGTGSGNQPQHF
TRBJ1-2,TRBV5-1,TRBD1,-,TGCGCCAGCAGCTTGGAAGGGACAGAAGCCTATGGCTACACCTTC,CASSLEGTEAYGYTF
TRBJ1-4,TRBV7-8,TRBD1,once,TGTGCCAGCAGCCCCCTCAGGGGGGGGGATGAAAAACTGTTTTTT,CASSPLRGGDEKLFF
TRBJ2-5,TRBV4-1,TRBD1,-,TGCGCCAGCAGCCAAGGATCGGTAGGGGGCGAAGAGACCCAGTACTTC,CASSQGSVGGEETQYF
TRBJ2-1,TRBV5-1,-,-,TGCGCCAGCAGCGGGATTATGGACAATGAGCAGTTCTTC,CASSGIMDNEQFF
TRBJ2-7,TRBV7-8,TRBD1,-,TGTGCCAGCAGCTTAGGGGACAGGGTCTACGAGCAGTACTTC,CASSLGDRVYEQYF
TRBJ2-2,TRBV6-5,TRBD1,-,TGTGCCAGCAGTTACTTAGGGGGCTCCACCGGGGAGCTGTTTTTT,CASSYLGGSTGELFF
TRBJ1-2,TRBV19,-,-,TGTGCCAGTAGTCCCAGCCCAGGGGCCAGGTATGGCTACACCTTC,CASSPSPGARYGYTF
TRBJ2-7,TRBV6-9,-,-,TGTGCCAGCGAGCTAGGTAGCGGCGTCCCTGCCTACGAGCAGTACTTC,CASELGSGVPAYEQYF
TRBJ2-1,TRBV2,TRBD2,-,TGTGCCAGCAGTGAATTGGGTGGGACTAGCGGGAGGGTAGTGAATGAGCAGTTCTTC,CASSELGGTSGRVVNEQFF
TRBJ1-2,TRBV28,-,-,TGTGCCAGCAGATCGGGACAATACTATGGCTACACCTTC,CASRSGQYYGYTF
TRBJ2-1,TRBV6-6,-,-,TGTGCCAGCAGTTACTCCCGGGACGTATCCTACAATGAGCAGTTCTTC,CASSYSRDVSYNEQFF
TRBJ2-1,TRBV2,TRBD2,-,TGTGCCAGCAGTCTGACTAGCGGGAGGTCGCTCAGGGAGCAGTTCTTC,CASSLTSGRSLREQFF
TRBJ1-1,TRBV5-4,-,-,TGTGCCAGCAGCTTGGACGGGGGCACTGAAGCTTTCTTT,CASSLDGGTEAFF
TRBJ2-3,TRBV2,-,-,TGTGCCAGCAGGGAAGTCCCCCCGGACGAACTTAGCACAGATACGCAGTATTTT,CASREVPPDELSTDTQYF
TRBJ2-7,TRBV7-9,-,-,TGTGCCAGCAGCTTTTGGCCTTCAGGGGCCTACGAGCAGTACTTC,CASSFWPSGAYEQYF
TRBJ1-1,TRBV19,-,-,TGTGCCAGTAGTGGCGGGCGGGGCACTAAAGCTTTCTTT,CASSGGRGTKAFF
TRBJ2-7,TRBV19,-,-,TGTGCCTCTCGGGACATTAGCTCCTACGAGCAGTACTTC,CASRDISSYEQYF